This section outlines one T cell receptor (beta chain) sequence together with its context. The junction differs from germline at one of its ends, possibly a read error. The CDR3 contains 15 residues. Germline lookup yields CDR1 MDHEN and CDR2 SYDVKM. These data originate in a study of blood T cells in healthy people across ages. Background on the study: About one barcoded beta molecule was captured per two T cells (by template switching).

A sample-barcoded 5' primer and a J-beta primer mix were used in a second PCR of about 6 to 11 cycles. Each single sample gave us at least 3 million CDR3-containing paired-end reads. Via MiXCR, TCRdb re-called the 5' RACE reads, giving one row per CDR3 protein. The sample lists 700,000 to 1,000,000 distinct CDR3 sequences, 40% to 50% occurring once. The receptor comes from a man aged 60-69 years in good health. V usage is TRBV28 and J usage is TRBJ2-7; no definite D call. The DNA end is a closer match to TRBJ2-5, so the J assignment may be wrong. The sequenced material came from blood. The DNA for the CDR3 is TGTGCTAGCAGTCCCAGTGGGCAGGAAAGGGAGACCCAGTACTTC. The encoded protein is CASSPSGQERETQYF.